These T cell receptor beta chains were read from a single sample in a study of cytomegalovirus exposure and HLA in healthy donors. This table comes from immunoSEQ multiplex PCR, and its TCRdb copy is limited to in-frame clones, with some not included. This sample's table reports approximately 200,000 clones. The material sequenced was PBMCs. Source of these receptors: a boy aged 5-17 years in good health and CMV-seronegative. Each CDR3 is given with its conserved first and last residue.

length,V,J,CDR3
15,TRBV6-1,TRBJ1-1,CASRQDRGWDTEAFF
16,TRBV9,TRBJ2-7,CASSEGVEGYYYEQYF
16,TRBV15,TRBJ1-5,CATSRGTGENNQPQHF
15,TRBV27,TRBJ2-1,CASKLAGTGAYEQFF
17,TRBV4-3,TRBJ2-7,CASSRQIDRGEPYEQYF
13,TRBV5-1,NA,CASSPRYHYEQYF
12,TRBV18,TRBJ1-1,CASSPSGGEAFF
14,TRBV6-5,TRBJ1-3,CASRSGGSGNTIYF
17,TRBV11-2,TRBJ1-1,CASSLVTLDTRNTEAFF
19,TRBV7-3,TRBJ2-6,CASSRYSSGGSSGANVLTF
15,TRBV6-5,TRBJ2-7,CASSSLRDRSYEQYF
16,TRBV28,TRBJ1-5,CASSFSGIGFSQPQHF
16,TRBV7-9,TRBJ2-5,CASSLDGGYLQETQYF
14,TRBV6-1,TRBJ2-7,CASRVAKFTYEQYF
18,TRBV4-1,TRBJ1-2,CASSRLVGRERGIDGYTF
11,TRBV6-4,TRBJ1-2,CASSEGSGYTF
13,TRBV6-4,TRBJ1-1,CASRDSMNTEAFF
14,TRBV6-1,TRBJ2-7,CASRAQGQIYEQYF
13,TRBV19,TRBJ2-1,CASIRTGGNEQFF
12,TRBV2,TRBJ1-4,CASRIDREKLFF
15,TRBV6-8,TRBJ2-1,CAILNRAGFLGEQFF
16,TRBV10-2,TRBJ2-3,CASTHLAGGPADTQYF
17,TRBV14,TRBJ1-2,CASSPLPGGVGGFGYTF
15,TRBV27,TRBJ2-3,CASSFWGRGTDTQYF
14,TRBV6-6,TRBJ2-3,CASSPASGGAPQYF
14,TRBV4-1,TRBJ2-5,CASSQGIDRVGQYF
18,TRBV11-1,TRBJ2-3,CASSPSEGALHPSDTQYF
15,TRBV6-5,TRBJ1-2,CASRVTGGSNYGYTF
17,TRBV11-2,TRBJ2-7,CASSLVLRLGAVGEQYF
15,TRBV4-1,TRBJ1-1,CASSLQGQGNTEAFF
14,TRBV9,TRBJ1-6,CASSVGTVNSPLHF
16,TRBV5-4,TRBJ2-7,CASSLPHGTGGYEQYF
14,TRBV19,TRBJ1-2,CASSMGPSNYGYTF
15,TRBV6-5,TRBJ2-1,CASSPRDRVYNEQFF
14,TRBV2,TRBJ1-2,CASANVLTGLGYTF
17,TRBV7-2,TRBJ2-3,CASTGTGISETTDTQYF
14,TRBV2,TRBJ1-2,CASSIAGTGHGYTF
13,TRBV18,TRBJ1-2,CASSPPSGDGYTF
16,TRBV28,TRBJ2-3,CASSLPGLASTDTQYF
15,TRBV5-1,TRBJ2-1,CASSLVSGGADEQFF
16,TRBV30,TRBJ2-2,CAWSAPLTSNTGELFF
12,TRBV6-1,NA,CASISGGYEQYF
13,TRBV19,TRBJ1-2,CASQGQPNYGYTF
14,TRBV6-5,TRBJ1-3,CASSMTGVGNTIYF
15,TRBV19,TRBJ2-7,CASSILAGGDYEQYF
14,TRBV9,TRBJ1-1,CASSVGTGNTEAFF
15,TRBV5-8,TRBJ1-1,CASSSPFGLTIEAFF
16,TRBV11-2,TRBJ2-7,CASSYRGTLPSYEQYF
14,TRBV7-2,TRBJ1-2,CASRPPGFPFGYTF
15,TRBV6-4,TRBJ2-3,CASSDPAGGTDTQYF